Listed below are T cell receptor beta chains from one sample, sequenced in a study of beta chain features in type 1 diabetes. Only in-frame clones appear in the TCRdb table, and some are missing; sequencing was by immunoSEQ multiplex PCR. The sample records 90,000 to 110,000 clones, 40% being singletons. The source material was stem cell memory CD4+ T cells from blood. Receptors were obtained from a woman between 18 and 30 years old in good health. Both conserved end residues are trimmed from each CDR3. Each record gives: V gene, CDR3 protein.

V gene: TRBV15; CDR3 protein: ATSRNRGPYEQY
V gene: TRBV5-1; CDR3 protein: ASSLLGGTMNTGELF
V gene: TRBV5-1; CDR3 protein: ASSLSGVMSEQY
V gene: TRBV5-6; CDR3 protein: ASSLARGGPTSNQPQH
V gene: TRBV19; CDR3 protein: ASSIGTGLGDEQF
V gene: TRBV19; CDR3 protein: ASSMVTVDTQY
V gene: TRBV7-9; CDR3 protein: ASSSLAGGDTQY
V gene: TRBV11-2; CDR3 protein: ASSFVGQGINYGYT
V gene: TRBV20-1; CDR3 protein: SAFVNYEQY
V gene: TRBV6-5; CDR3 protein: ASSFLSRREATEAF
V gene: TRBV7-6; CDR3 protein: ASSPRRMAGGRNEQF
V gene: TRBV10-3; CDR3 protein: AISPDRGSYEQY
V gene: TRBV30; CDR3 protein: AWSAGTGTYYEQY
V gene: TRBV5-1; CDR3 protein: ASSPGLAGLSEQF
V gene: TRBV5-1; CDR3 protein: ASREISGRVSDTQY
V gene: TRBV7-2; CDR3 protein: ASSFTVSGNTIY
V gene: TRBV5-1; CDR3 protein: ASSLVWSGGRSYNEQF
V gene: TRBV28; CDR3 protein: ASSLTGEGEKLF
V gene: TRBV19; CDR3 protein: ASLYRAGNYGYT
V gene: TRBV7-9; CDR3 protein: ASRPGQISNYGYT
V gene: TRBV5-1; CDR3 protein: ASSLTRGGRRNEQY
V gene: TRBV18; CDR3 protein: ASSPLGARRNTEAF
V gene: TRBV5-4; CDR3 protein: ASRTGTGKGADTQY
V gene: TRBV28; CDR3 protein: ASSFFLEGPYEQY
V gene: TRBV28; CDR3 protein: ASSLRQGVAF
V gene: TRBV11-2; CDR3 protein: ASSSDGRAYNEQF
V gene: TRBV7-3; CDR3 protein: ASSLTGLVSNEQF
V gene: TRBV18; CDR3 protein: ASSPFTGQGAIAEEKLF
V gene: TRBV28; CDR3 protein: ASLTLAGAEQY
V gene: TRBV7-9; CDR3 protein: ASSSKGLAGHQETQY
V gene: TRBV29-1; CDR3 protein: SVEGAGTGNTIY
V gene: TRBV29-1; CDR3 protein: SAMGQRTDTQY
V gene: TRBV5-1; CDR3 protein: ASSGAWWTSANNEQF
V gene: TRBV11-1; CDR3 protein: ASSPGQGVYNEQF
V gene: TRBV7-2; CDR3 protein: ASSLNSAGSYEQY
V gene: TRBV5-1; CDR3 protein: ASSFDRYQPQH
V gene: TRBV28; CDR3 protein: ASSSGLAGGHQNEQF
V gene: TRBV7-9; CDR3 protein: ASSISSGRGWETQY
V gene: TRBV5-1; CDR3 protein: ASSFPGLRWETQY
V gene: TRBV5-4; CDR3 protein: ASRREAGELF
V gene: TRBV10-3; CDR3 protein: AISPRAASTGELF
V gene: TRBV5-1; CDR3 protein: ASSLGQGALYEQY